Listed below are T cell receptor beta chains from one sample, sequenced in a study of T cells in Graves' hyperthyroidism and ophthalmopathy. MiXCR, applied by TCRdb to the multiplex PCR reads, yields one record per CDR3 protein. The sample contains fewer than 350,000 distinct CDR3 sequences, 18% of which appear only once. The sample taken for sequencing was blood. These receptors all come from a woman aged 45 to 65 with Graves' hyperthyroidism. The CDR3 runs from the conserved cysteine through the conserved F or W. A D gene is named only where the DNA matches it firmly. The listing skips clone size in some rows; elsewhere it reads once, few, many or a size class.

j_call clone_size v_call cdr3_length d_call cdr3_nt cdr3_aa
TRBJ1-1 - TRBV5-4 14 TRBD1 TGTGCCAGCAGCAACGGACAGGGGGCGCGAGAAGCTTTCTTT CASSNGQGAREAFF
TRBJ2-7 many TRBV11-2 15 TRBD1 TGTGCCAGCAGCACTAGACAGGGTCCTTTCTACGAGCAGTACTTC CASSTRQGPFYEQYF
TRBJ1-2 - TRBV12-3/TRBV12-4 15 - TGTGCCAGCAGTTTAGCTTTTGGGGATAACTATGGCTACACCTTC CASSLAFGDNYGYTF
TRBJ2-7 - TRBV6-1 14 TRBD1 TGTGCCAGCATCTTAGACAGGGGGACCTACGAGCAGTACTTC CASILDRGTYEQYF
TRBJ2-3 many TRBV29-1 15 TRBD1 TGCAGCGTTGAAAATGGGACAGGGTCCACAGATACGCAGTATTTT CSVENGTGSTDTQYF
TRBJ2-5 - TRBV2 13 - TGTGCCAGCAGTGAAGAGGTAGTTGGGACCCAGTACTTC CASSEEVVGTQYF
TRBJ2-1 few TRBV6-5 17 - TGTGCCAGCAGTTACTCCCGGGGCGGATCATTCTACAATGAGCAGTTCTTC CASSYSRGGSFYNEQFF
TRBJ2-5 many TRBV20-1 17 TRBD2 TGCAGTGCTAGACCCCGGGGACTAGCGGGGGGACAAGAGACCCAGTACTTC CSARPRGLAGGQETQYF
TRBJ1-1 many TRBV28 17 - TGTGCCAGCAGCCGAATAGAACCCATTAGGTCGAACACTGAAGCTTTCTTT CASSRIEPIRSNTEAFF
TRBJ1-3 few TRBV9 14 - TGTGCCAGCAGCCGGGACGAGGCTGGAAACACCATATATTTT CASSRDEAGNTIYF
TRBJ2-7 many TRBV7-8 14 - TGTGCCAGCAGCTTAGACCCTGGGCCTCGCGAGCAGTACTTC CASSLDPGPREQYF
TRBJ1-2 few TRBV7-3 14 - TGTGCCAGCAGCTTAGACCCAGCTAACTATGGCTACACCTTC CASSLDPANYGYTF
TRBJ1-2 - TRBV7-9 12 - TGTGCCAGCAGCCAAGAGCTCTATGGCTACACCTTC CASSQELYGYTF
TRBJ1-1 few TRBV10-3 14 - TGTGCCATCAGTGAGTTGGACACGGGCACTGAAGCTTTCTTT CAISELDTGTEAFF
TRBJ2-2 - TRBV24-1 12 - TGTGCCACCAGTGGGGGGTCCGGGGAGCTGTTTTTT CATSGGSGELFF
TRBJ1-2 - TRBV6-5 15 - TGTGCCAGCAGTTACTCGACCCAATCAGTGGCAGGCTACACCTTC CASSYSTQSVAGYTF
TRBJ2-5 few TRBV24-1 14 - TGTGCCACCAGTGACGCGGGTGTCCGGGAGACCCAGTACTTC CATSDAGVRETQYF
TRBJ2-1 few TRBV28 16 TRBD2 TGTGCCAGCAGCCCAAAACTAGCGGGAGGGGGCAATGAGCAGTTCTTC CASSPKLAGGGNEQFF
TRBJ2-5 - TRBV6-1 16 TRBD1 TGTGCCAGCAGTGAACGCCGGGACAGGGGACGAGAGACCCAGTACTTC CASSERRDRGRETQYF
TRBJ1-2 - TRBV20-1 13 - TGCAGTGCTAGGGCGGGGCATAACTATGGCTACACCTTC CSARAGHNYGYTF
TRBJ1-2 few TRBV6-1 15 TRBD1 TGTGCCAGCAGTAATCGACAGGGTGGAAACTATGGCTACACCTTC CASSNRQGGNYGYTF
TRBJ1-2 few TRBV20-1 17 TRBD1 TGCAGTGCTCCCTCTCCCGGGACAGGGGGCGGGAACTATGGCTACACCTTC CSAPSPGTGGGNYGYTF
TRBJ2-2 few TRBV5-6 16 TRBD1 TGTGCCAGCAGCTTATTAGGGACAGGGAACACCGGGGAGCTGTTTTTT CASSLLGTGNTGELFF
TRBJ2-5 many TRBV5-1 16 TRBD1 TGCGCCAGCAGCTTGGCCCGGGACAGGGTCGGTGAGACCCAGTACTTC CASSLARDRVGETQYF
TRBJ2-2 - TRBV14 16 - TGTGCCAGCAGCCAAGAAGATCGGAGGGCCACCGGGGAGCTGTTTTTT CASSQEDRRATGELFF